The next 9 T cell receptor beta chains were all read from a single sample in a study of T-cell reconstitution after alpha-beta-depleted transplantation in children (dated by TCRdb to the mid-2010s). Library preparation was by PCR. The reads were generated on an Illumina HiSeq 2500. TCR library preparation used molecular barcoding, with unique molecular identifiers applied to normalize quantification of the TCRbeta repertoire. TCRdb itself trimmed the public reads at Q25 with fastp, ran MiXCR and retained productive beta chains. Under each unique CDR3 protein, matching rows form one entry showing the most common genes and DNA. The sample data list about 640,000 distinct CDR3 sequences, and approximately 16% of these were observed just once. The ten largest clones take up 1.1% of the sample. The sample here was PBMCs from the stem cell graft donor, taken from the stem cell graft. All receptors come from a human donor who donated a stem cell graft to a child with acute myeloid leukemia.

This clonotype was counted many times. The V and J genes are TRBV12-3 or TRBV12-4 and TRBJ2-7; 7 bases map to TRBD1. The J segment lost 2 bases and the V segment lost 6 bases, leaving 7 bases of the junction unmatched. The CDR3 contains 14 residues. The CDR3 coding sequence is TGTGCCAGCAGCGAACAGGGGCACACCTACGAGCAGTACTTC. Amino acids: CASSEQGHTYEQYF.

This clonotype was detected ten times or more. The chain couples TRBV6-2 or TRBV6-3 to TRBJ1-5; D gene uncertain. The CDR3 covers 13 residues. Germline-derived CDR1 and CDR2 are MNHEY and SVGEGT. The germline V and J ends were trimmed by 7 bases and 3 bases, with 10 bases remaining between them. Here the CDR3 reads CASTLSYNQPQHF. The CDR3 DNA reads as TGTGCCAGCACCTTATCGTACAATCAGCCCCAGCATTTT.

In its sample, this clonotype was seen many times. The genes are TRBV10-3 and TRBJ2-1, with 10 positions matching TRBD2. This CDR3 spans 14 amino acids. V shed 6 bases, J shed 9 bases, and the junction held 8 bases outside the gene matches. CDR1 is ENHRY and CDR2 is SYGVKD in the germline V gene. DNA of the CDR3: TGTGCCATCAGCTCCGGGACTAGCGTCAGTGAGCAGTTCTTC. Translating it yields CAISSGTSVSEQFF.

The table lists this clonotype with many counts. The CDR3 DNA reads TGCAGTGCCGTTGACAGGCCGGTAGGAACAATTCTCAAAAACATTCAGTACTTC. This gives the protein CSAVDRPVGTILKNIQYF. The J gene is TRBJ2-4, the V gene TRBV20-1; TRBD1 is a possible D gene (6 bases). From germline, CDR1 is DFQATT and CDR2 SNEGSKA (reference sequence). Trimming shortened V by 6 bases and J by 3 bases, and 27 bases separated the two germline ends. The CDR3 consists of 18 residues.

This clonotype was observed many times. This chain links TRBV20-1 with TRBJ2-1; perhaps D is TRBD1 or TRBD2 (5 bases each). CDR1 DFQATT and CDR2 SNEGSKA come from the germline V gene (reference sequence). There are 13 residues in the CDR3. V lost 1 base, J lost 10 bases, and 14 bases lay in between. DNA of the CDR3: TGCAGTGCTAGAGCCCGGGACCGGACCGAGCAGTTCTTC. This encodes CSARARDRTEQFF.

The V gene is TRBV7-9, the J gene TRBJ2-7, with 9 bases that match TRBD1. Germline V gene lookup returns CDR1 SEHNR and CDR2 FQNEAQ (reference sequence). V was pared by 5 bases and J by 5 bases, with 7 bases of the junction left unmatched. The CDR3 has 14 residues. Here the CDR3 reads CASSKRTGANEQYF. The CDR3 coding sequence is TGTGCCAGCAGCAAGAGGACAGGGGCCAACGAGCAGTACTTC.

This clonotype was recorded many times. The chain combines TRBV6-2 or TRBV6-3 with TRBJ2-1; perhaps TRBD1 as D (5 bases). The CDR3 is made up of 17 amino acids. The V end was cut by 0 bases, the J end by 0 bases, with 12 bases between. The germline V gene encodes CDR1 MNHEY and CDR2 SVGEGT. The CDR3 nucleotides read TGTGCCAGCAGTTACTCGGGGCTATTCGGCTCCTACAATGAGCAGTTCTTC. Protein sequence: CASSYSGLFGSYNEQFF.

This clonotype was seen ten or more times. The chain carries TRBV7-8 and TRBJ1-1, with TRBD1 matching over 9 bases. The CDR3 spans 16 residues. Germline loops: CDR1 SGHVS, CDR2 FQNEAQ. V trimming: 1 base; J trimming: 1 base; junction bases outside the gene matches: 4. The CDR3, as DNA: TGTGCCAGCAGCTTAGACAGGGGGCCCTGGAACACTGAAGCTTTCTTT. The encoded protein is CASSLDRGPWNTEAFF. Variable domain in full (rest from reference TRBV7-8 and TRBJ1-1): GAGVSQSPRYKVAKRGQDVALRCDPISGHVSLFWYQQALGQGPEFLTYFQNEAQLDKSGLPSDRFFAERPEGSVSTLKIQRTQQEDSAVYLCASSLDRGPWNTEAFFGQGTRLTVV.

The genes are TRBV5-1 and TRBJ2-7; D assignment may be TRBD1 or TRBD2 (5 bases each). V was trimmed by 0 bases and J by 3 bases, leaving 10 bases between them. The CDR3 totals 14 residues. In germline, CDR1 is SGHRS, CDR2 YFSETQ. As DNA, the CDR3 is TGCGCCAGCAGCTTGGTCTCGGGGCACTACGAGCAGTACGTC. It codes for CASSLVSGHYEQYV.